This is a list of T cell receptor beta chains from one sample in a study of blood T cell repertoires in COVID-19. Profiling relied on immunoSEQ multiplex PCR, and the TCRdb table lists in-frame clones only, not all of them. Of about 87,000 clones in the sample, over 70% were seen once. What was sequenced was peripheral blood. These receptors were taken from a woman aged 45-59 years with acute or convalescent COVID-19. The CDR3 runs from the conserved cysteine through the conserved F or W. The D gene is left open where the match is weak. Expanded clones get a size class; other rows say once, few or many, or leave the size out.

size: NA; D: TRBD1; J: TRBJ2-2; V: TRBV24-1; CDR3: CATSAGDRGNTGELFF; DNA: TGTGCCACCAGTGCCGGGGACAGGGGTAACACCGGGGAGCTGTTTTTT
size: NA; D: NA; J: TRBJ2-1; V: TRBV11-3; CDR3: CASSLPGGGDEQFF; DNA: TGTGCCAGCAGCTTGCCTGGAGGGGGCGATGAGCAGTTCTTC
size: NA; D: TRBD1; J: TRBJ1-3; V: TRBV7-9; CDR3: CASSLGGDSRNTIYF; DNA: TGTGCCAGCAGCTTAGGGGGGGACAGTCGAAACACCATATATTTT
size: few; D: NA; J: TRBJ2-7; V: TRBV28; CDR3: CASSPPARHNQILDF; DNA: TGTGCCAGCAGTCCCCCAGCCCGACATAACCAAATCTTGGACTTC
size: NA; D: NA; J: TRBJ1-4; V: TRBV18; CDR3: CASSRSRETEKLFF; DNA: TGTGCCAGCTCCAGGAGTCGGGAAACGGAAAAACTGTTTTTT
size: NA; D: NA; J: TRBJ1-5; V: TRBV12-1; CDR3: CASSPWDRRNQPQHF; DNA: TGTGCCAGCAGCCCGTGGGACAGGCGCAATCAGCCCCAGCATTTT
size: NA; D: NA; J: TRBJ1-1; V: TRBV7-2; CDR3: CASSLFRRGTEAFF; DNA: TGTGCCAGCAGCTTATTCCGGCGGGGGACTGAAGCTTTCTTT
size: few; D: TRBD2; J: TRBJ2-5; V: TRBV7-9; CDR3: CAGSMGGVGETQYF; DNA: TGTGCCGGATCGATGGGGGGGGTCGGAGAGACCCAGTACTTC
size: NA; D: NA; J: TRBJ2-6; V: TRBV5-1; CDR3: CASGLNSGANVLTF; DNA: TGCGCCAGCGGACTAAACTCTGGGGCCAACGTCCTGACTTTC
size: NA; D: TRBD1; J: TRBJ1-2; V: TRBV28; CDR3: CASSGDRDFSYGYTF; DNA: TGTGCCAGCTCCGGGGACAGGGATTTTAGCTATGGCTACACCTTC
size: NA; D: TRBD1; J: TRBJ2-2; V: TRBV7-9; CDR3: CASSPTGVNTGELFF; DNA: TGTGCCAGCAGCCCGACAGGGGTAAACACCGGGGAGCTGTTTTTT
size: NA; D: NA; J: TRBJ1-5; V: TRBV2; CDR3: CASSPQTQGNQPQHF; DNA: TGTGCCAGCAGCCCCCAAACCCAGGGAAATCAGCCCCAGCATTTT
size: NA; D: TRBD2; J: TRBJ2-1; V: TRBV7-8; CDR3: CASSFTPAGGWDEQFF; DNA: TGTGCCAGCAGTTTTACCCCAGCGGGGGGGTGGGATGAGCAGTTCTTC
size: NA; D: TRBD1; J: TRBJ1-2; V: TRBV19; CDR3: CASSIDRVGYTF; DNA: TGTGCCAGTAGTATTGACAGGGTCGGCTACACCTTC
size: NA; D: NA; J: TRBJ2-5; V: TRBV18; CDR3: CASSPNLARETQYF; DNA: TGTGCCAGCTCACCGAACCTGGCGAGGGAGACCCAGTACTTC
size: NA; D: TRBD1; J: TRBJ2-1; V: TRBV27; CDR3: CASSLRQGAGGEQFF; DNA: TGTGCCAGCAGTTTAAGACAGGGAGCTGGGGGTGAGCAGTTCTTC
size: NA; D: NA; J: TRBJ1-1; V: TRBV6-5; CDR3: CASSPRGIPNTEAFF; DNA: TGTGCCAGCAGCCCAAGAGGCATCCCGAACACTGAAGCTTTCTTT
size: few; D: NA; J: TRBJ1-2; V: TRBV12-3/TRBV12-4; CDR3: CASSPDSSYGYTF; DNA: TGTGCCAGCAGTCCGGACAGTTCCTATGGCTACACCTTC
size: NA; D: TRBD1; J: TRBJ2-7; V: TRBV19; CDR3: CASNRDSRSYEQYF; DNA: TGTGCCAGTAACCGGGACAGCCGGTCCTACGAGCAGTACTTC
size: NA; D: NA; J: TRBJ2-1; V: TRBV5-6; CDR3: CASSSYGVNEQFF; DNA: TGTGCCAGCAGCTCCTACGGGGTCAATGAGCAGTTCTTC
size: few; D: TRBD2; J: TRBJ2-2; V: TRBV3-1/TRBV3-2; CDR3: CASSHGTMNTGELFF; DNA: TGTGCCAGCAGCCACGGGACTATGAACACCGGGGAGCTGTTTTTT
size: few; D: NA; J: TRBJ1-1; V: TRBV25-1; CDR3: CASSVSGGSYTEAFF; DNA: TGTGCCAGCAGTGTATCGGGGGGCAGCTACACTGAAGCTTTCTTT
size: NA; D: NA; J: TRBJ2-4; V: TRBV5-8; CDR3: CASSYHPGSIQYF; DNA: TGTGCCAGCAGCTACCATCCGGGGTCCATTCAGTACTTC
size: NA; D: NA; J: TRBJ1-2; V: TRBV5-6; CDR3: CASSQRTVFDGYTF; DNA: TGTGCCAGCAGCCAACGGACTGTTTTCGATGGCTACACCTTC
size: few; D: NA; J: TRBJ2-7; V: TRBV6-5; CDR3: CASSYSSGVPTYEQYF; DNA: TGTGCCAGCAGTTACTCGTCCGGGGTCCCCACCTACGAGCAGTACTTC
size: NA; D: TRBD1; J: TRBJ2-1; V: TRBV5-4; CDR3: CASSLGGTGGYNEQFF; DNA: TGTGCCAGCAGCTTGGGCGGGACAGGGGGGTACAATGAGCAGTTCTTC
size: NA; D: TRBD2; J: TRBJ2-1; V: TRBV7-2; CDR3: CASSLTSGGASNEQFF; DNA: TGTGCCAGCAGCTTGACTAGCGGGGGGGCCTCAAATGAGCAGTTCTTC
size: NA; D: NA; J: TRBJ1-6; V: TRBV5-6; CDR3: CASSLPGTFSPLHF; DNA: TGTGCCAGCAGCTTACCTGGGACATTTTCACCCCTCCACTTT
size: NA; D: TRBD2; J: TRBJ2-1; V: TRBV19; CDR3: CASSILSSGGSHEQFF; DNA: TGTGCCAGTAGTATCCTATCGAGCGGGGGGTCCCATGAGCAGTTCTTC
size: NA; D: TRBD1; J: TRBJ1-5; V: TRBV28; CDR3: CATTGRGGQPQHF; DNA: TGTGCCACCACGGGCAGAGGGGGCCAGCCCCAGCATTTT
size: NA; D: TRBD2; J: TRBJ2-3; V: TRBV18; CDR3: CASSPPGRVDTQYF; DNA: TGTGCCAGCTCACCCCCGGGGAGGGTAGATACGCAGTATTTT
size: NA; D: TRBD1; J: TRBJ2-6; V: TRBV6-5; CDR3: CASRDRGTGANVLTF; DNA: TGTGCCAGCAGGGACAGGGGTACTGGGGCCAACGTCCTGACTTTC
size: NA; D: NA; J: TRBJ1-4; V: TRBV9; CDR3: CASSVDGGDATNEKLFF; DNA: TGTGCCAGCAGCGTAGATGGGGGCGACGCAACTAATGAAAAACTGTTTTTT
size: NA; D: NA; J: TRBJ1-5; V: TRBV6-5; CDR3: CASNLGDQPQHF; DNA: TGTGCCAGCAACCTGGGCGATCAGCCCCAGCATTTT
size: NA; D: NA; J: TRBJ2-7; V: TRBV6-6; CDR3: CASSLLDTAVTTKGVAPREQYF; DNA: TGTGCCAGCAGCTTACTAGATACAGCAGTTACGACGAAGGGGGTAGCCCCCCGCGAGCAGTACTTC
size: NA; D: TRBD1; J: TRBJ1-1; V: TRBV6-2/TRBV6-3; CDR3: CASSYSSIQGAGMNTEAFF; DNA: TGTGCCAGCAGTTACTCGAGTATTCAGGGGGCCGGCATGAACACTGAAGCTTTCTTT
size: NA; D: TRBD1; J: TRBJ1-1; V: TRBV9; CDR3: CASSVDPPTGVDTEAFF; DNA: TGTGCCAGCAGCGTAGACCCTCCTACAGGGGTGGATACTGAAGCTTTCTTT
size: NA; D: NA; J: TRBJ2-7; V: TRBV27; CDR3: CASSLFGGEYEQYF; DNA: TGTGCCAGCAGTTTATTTGGTGGTGAGTACGAGCAGTACTTC
size: NA; D: TRBD2; J: TRBJ2-1; V: TRBV5-1; CDR3: CASKSSGGPGEQFF; DNA: TGCGCCAGCAAATCTAGCGGGGGCCCGGGTGAGCAGTTCTTC
size: few; D: TRBD1; J: TRBJ2-5; V: TRBV5-1; CDR3: CASSSAGGWQETQYF; DNA: TGCGCCAGCAGCTCTGCAGGGGGTTGGCAAGAGACCCAGTACTTC
size: NA; D: NA; J: TRBJ2-3; V: TRBV28; CDR3: CASSLFTGGLDTQYF; DNA: TGTGCCAGCAGTTTATTTACGGGGGGCCTGGATACGCAGTATTTT
size: NA; D: NA; J: TRBJ1-2; V: TRBV27; CDR3: CASKGSGYGYTF; DNA: TGTGCCAGCAAAGGGAGCGGCTATGGCTACACCTTC
size: NA; D: NA; J: TRBJ2-2; V: TRBV9; CDR3: CASSSEGYTGELFF; DNA: TGTGCCAGCAGCAGTGAGGGTTACACCGGGGAGCTGTTTTTT
size: NA; D: NA; J: TRBJ2-3; V: TRBV30; CDR3: CALSRSLTDTQYF; DNA: TGTGCCTTGTCTAGGTCACTCACAGATACGCAGTATTTT
size: NA; D: NA; J: TRBJ1-1; V: TRBV6-5; CDR3: CASSNRVNTEAFF; DNA: TGTGCCAGCAGCAACCGGGTCAACACTGAAGCTTTCTTT
size: NA; D: NA; J: TRBJ1-5; V: TRBV28; CDR3: CASRPGNSNQPQHF; DNA: TGTGCCAGCAGACCAGGGAATAGCAATCAGCCCCAGCATTTT
size: NA; D: NA; J: TRBJ1-3; V: TRBV7-2; CDR3: CASSLGSGLNGNTIYF; DNA: TGTGCCAGCAGCTTAGGAAGCGGACTGAATGGAAACACCATATATTTT
size: NA; D: NA; J: TRBJ2-2; V: TRBV29-1; CDR3: CSAGQKSNTGELFF; DNA: TGCAGCGCAGGACAGAAGTCGAACACCGGGGAGCTGTTTTTT
size: NA; D: TRBD1; J: TRBJ1-6; V: TRBV9; CDR3: CASSSTTGQGSPLHF; DNA: TGTGCCAGCAGCTCAACGACAGGGCAGGGATCACCCCTCCACTTT
size: NA; D: TRBD1; J: TRBJ1-5; V: TRBV18; CDR3: CASSQDRGGDQPQHF; DNA: TGTGCCAGCTCACAAGACAGGGGTGGGGATCAGCCCCAGCATTTT
size: NA; D: TRBD2; J: TRBJ2-1; V: TRBV6-4; CDR3: CASSASGGAYEQFF; DNA: TGTGCCAGCAGTGCCAGCGGGGGGGCCTATGAGCAGTTCTTC
size: NA; D: TRBD1; J: TRBJ2-7; V: TRBV27; CDR3: CASSRTGLFYEQYF; DNA: TGTGCCAGCAGTCGGACAGGGCTATTCTACGAGCAGTACTTC
size: NA; D: TRBD1; J: TRBJ1-2; V: TRBV4-1; CDR3: CASSQDFTGVIYGYTF; DNA: TGCGCCAGCAGCCAAGATTTCACAGGGGTGATCTATGGCTACACCTTC
size: once; D: NA; J: TRBJ1-6; V: TRBV6-5; CDR3: CASRRQEFSPLHF; DNA: TGTGCCAGCAGGCGACAGGAATTTTCACCCCTCCACTTT
size: NA; D: TRBD2; J: TRBJ2-5; V: TRBV11-2; CDR3: CASSLVSAGGTQYF; DNA: TGTGCCAGCAGCTTAGTTTCGGCGGGGGGGACCCAGTACTTC
size: few; D: NA; J: TRBJ1-2; V: TRBV28; CDR3: CASRQDRGYTF; DNA: TGTGCCAGCAGACAAGACAGGGGCTACACCTTC
size: NA; D: NA; J: TRBJ2-7; V: TRBV7-6; CDR3: CASSLARGVSYEQYF; DNA: TGTGCCAGCAGCTTAGCGCGAGGAGTCTCCTACGAGCAGTACTTC
size: NA; D: NA; J: TRBJ1-5; V: TRBV7-2; CDR3: CASSPWGTSNQPQHF; DNA: TGTGCCAGCAGCCCCTGGGGCACTAGCAATCAGCCCCAGCATTTT
size: NA; D: NA; J: TRBJ1-5; V: TRBV3-1/TRBV3-2; CDR3: CASSYNSNQPQHF; DNA: TGTGCCAGCAGCTATAATAGCAATCAGCCCCAGCATTTT
size: NA; D: NA; J: TRBJ2-2; V: TRBV7-7; CDR3: CASSLGRLVNTGELFF; DNA: TGTGCCAGCAGCTTAGGGCGGCTAGTGAACACCGGGGAGCTGTTTTTT